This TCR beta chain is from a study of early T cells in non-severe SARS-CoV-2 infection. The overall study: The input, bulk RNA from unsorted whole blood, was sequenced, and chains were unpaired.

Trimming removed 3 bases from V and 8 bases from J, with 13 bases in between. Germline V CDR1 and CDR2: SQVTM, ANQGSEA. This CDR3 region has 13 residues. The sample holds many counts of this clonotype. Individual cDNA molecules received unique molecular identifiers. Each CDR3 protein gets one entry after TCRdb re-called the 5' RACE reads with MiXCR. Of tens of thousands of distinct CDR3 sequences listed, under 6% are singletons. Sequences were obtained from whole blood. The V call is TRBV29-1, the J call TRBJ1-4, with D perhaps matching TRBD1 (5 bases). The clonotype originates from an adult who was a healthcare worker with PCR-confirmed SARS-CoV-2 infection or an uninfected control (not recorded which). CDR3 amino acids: CSVEGTPGEKLFF. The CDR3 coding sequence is TGCAGCGTTGAGGGGACCCCTGGCGAAAAACTGTTTTTT.